This TCR beta chain was retrieved from a study of early T cells in non-severe SARS-CoV-2 infection. Study-wide results and limits: VDJdb matches were skewed toward anti-spike CD8 T cell responses.

This clonotype was detected many times. Its antigen is unknown. Germline and junction disagree at one end, which may indicate a read error. This CDR3 comprises 14 residues. Germline V lookup: CDR1 KGHSH, CDR2 LQKENI. TCRdb passed the 5' RACE reads through MiXCR, listing each CDR3 protein once. The table has roughly 110,000 distinct CDR3 sequences, more than 9.5% seen once. The source of this sequence is an adult who was a healthcare worker with PCR-confirmed SARS-CoV-2 infection or an uninfected control (not recorded which). The specimen was whole blood. This rearrangement joins TRBV18 to TRBJ1-1; D may be TRBD1 (6 bases). The CDR3 reads CASSPQWRGTEAFF. The CDR3 DNA is TGTGCCAGCTCCCCACAATGGAGGGGGACTGAAGCTTTCTTT.